This is a list of T cell receptor beta chains from one sample in a study of shared T cell receptors in the human thymus. Using immunoSEQ multiplex PCR, the repertoire was profiled, and TCRdb retains in-frame clones only, with some absent. Of roughly 710,000 clones listed, 70% to 90% were seen once; the top ten hold 0.0095% to 0.013%. Another study also made use of these data, one on human thymus T cells.

The source material was thymocytes. These receptors were taken from a girl under two years old with a congenital heart defect. Both conserved end residues are part of each CDR3. The order of the fields is clone size, J gene, D gene, CDR3 length, V gene, CDR3 DNA, CDR3 protein. A D gene is named only where the DNA matches it firmly. Clone size is not always given. Where it is, it says once, few, many or a class for expanded clones.

clone_size: -; j_call: TRBJ2-1; d_call: TRBD1; cdr3_length: 14; v_call: TRBV6-5; cdr3_nt: TGTGCCAGCAGTTACGAGGACAGGGATGGTGAGCAGTTCTTC; cdr3_aa: CASSYEDRDGEQFF
clone_size: -; j_call: TRBJ2-5; d_call: -; cdr3_length: 14; v_call: TRBV27; cdr3_nt: TGTGCCAGCAGTTTCCGTTCAGGGGAAGAGACCCAGTACTTC; cdr3_aa: CASSFRSGEETQYF
clone_size: -; j_call: TRBJ1-2; d_call: TRBD1; cdr3_length: 17; v_call: TRBV19; cdr3_nt: TGTGCCAGTAGTATGAATCAGGGACAGGGGGCTATTGGCGGCTACACCTTC; cdr3_aa: CASSMNQGQGAIGGYTF
clone_size: -; j_call: TRBJ1-2; d_call: -; cdr3_length: 16; v_call: TRBV4-1; cdr3_nt: TGCGCCAGCAGCCAGGTAGACTCACCGGAGCACTATGGCTACACCTTC; cdr3_aa: CASSQVDSPEHYGYTF
clone_size: -; j_call: TRBJ2-7; d_call: -; cdr3_length: 13; v_call: TRBV5-1; cdr3_nt: TGCGCCAGCAGTCCCTCCTCCTCCTACGAGCAGTACTTC; cdr3_aa: CASSPSSSYEQYF
clone_size: -; j_call: TRBJ2-7; d_call: -; cdr3_length: 16; v_call: TRBV14; cdr3_nt: TGTGCCAGCAGCCAACCGGGTTCCCACCCCTCCTACGAGCAGTACTTC; cdr3_aa: CASSQPGSHPSYEQYF
clone_size: -; j_call: TRBJ2-7; d_call: -; cdr3_length: 17; v_call: TRBV27; cdr3_nt: TGTGCCAGCAGTTTAACGTCGCCGGGTCCAAGAACCTACGAGCAGTACTTC; cdr3_aa: CASSLTSPGPRTYEQYF
clone_size: once; j_call: TRBJ2-3; d_call: TRBD2; cdr3_length: 19; v_call: TRBV4-1; cdr3_nt: TGCGCCAGCAGCCAAGAAACCCTCCGACTAGCGGGGGTTGAAGATACGCAGTATTTT; cdr3_aa: CASSQETLRLAGVEDTQYF
clone_size: -; j_call: TRBJ2-7; d_call: TRBD1; cdr3_length: 14; v_call: TRBV28; cdr3_nt: TGTGCCAGCAGGCCCGAACAGGGGGCCTACGAGCAGTACTTC; cdr3_aa: CASRPEQGAYEQYF
clone_size: few; j_call: TRBJ2-6; d_call: -; cdr3_length: 22; v_call: TRBV4-1; cdr3_nt: TGCGCCAGCAGCCAAGGGAAAAAAAAATTAGCGGAAAGCCGCTCTGGGGCCAACGTCCTGACTTTC; cdr3_aa: CASSQGKKKLAESRSGANVLTF
clone_size: -; j_call: TRBJ1-3; d_call: TRBD1; cdr3_length: 13; v_call: TRBV4-1; cdr3_nt: TGCGCCAGCAGCACGACAGGGGAGGACACCATATATTTT; cdr3_aa: CASSTTGEDTIYF
clone_size: -; j_call: TRBJ1-1; d_call: -; cdr3_length: 10; v_call: TRBV28; cdr3_nt: TGTGCCAGCAGCTCACGCAGGGCTTTCTTT; cdr3_aa: CASSSRRAFF